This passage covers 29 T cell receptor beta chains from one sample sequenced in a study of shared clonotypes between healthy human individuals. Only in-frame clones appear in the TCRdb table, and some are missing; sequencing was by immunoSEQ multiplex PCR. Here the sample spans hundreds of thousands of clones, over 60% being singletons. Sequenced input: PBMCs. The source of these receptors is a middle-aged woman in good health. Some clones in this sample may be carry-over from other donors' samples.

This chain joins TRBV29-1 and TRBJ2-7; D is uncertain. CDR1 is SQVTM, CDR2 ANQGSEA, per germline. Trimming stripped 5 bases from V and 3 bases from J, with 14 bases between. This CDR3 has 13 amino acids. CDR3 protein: CSVSPSAGYEQYF. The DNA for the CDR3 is TGCAGCGTTAGTCCCAGCGCAGGCTACGAGCAGTACTTC.

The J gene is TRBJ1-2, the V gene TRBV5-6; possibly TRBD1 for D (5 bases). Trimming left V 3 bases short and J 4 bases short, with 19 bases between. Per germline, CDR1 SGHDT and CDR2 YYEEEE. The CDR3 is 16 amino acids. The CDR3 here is CASSSPRAGGTYGYTF. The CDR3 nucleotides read TGTGCCAGCAGCTCACCCCGGGCCGGAGGGACCTATGGCTACACCTTC.

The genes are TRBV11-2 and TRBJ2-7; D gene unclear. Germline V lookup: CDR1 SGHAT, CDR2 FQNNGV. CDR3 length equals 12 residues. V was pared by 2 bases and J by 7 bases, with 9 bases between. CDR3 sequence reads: CASSLFPGEQYF. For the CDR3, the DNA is TGTGCCAGCAGCTTATTCCCGGGTGAGCAGTACTTC.

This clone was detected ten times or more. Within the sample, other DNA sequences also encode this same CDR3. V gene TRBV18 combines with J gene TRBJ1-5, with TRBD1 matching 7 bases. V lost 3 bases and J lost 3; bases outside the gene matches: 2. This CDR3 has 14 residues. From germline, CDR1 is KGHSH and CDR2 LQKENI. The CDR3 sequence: CASSPGTVNQPQHF. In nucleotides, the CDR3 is TGTGCCAGCTCACCTGGGACAGTCAATCAGCCCCAGCATTTT.

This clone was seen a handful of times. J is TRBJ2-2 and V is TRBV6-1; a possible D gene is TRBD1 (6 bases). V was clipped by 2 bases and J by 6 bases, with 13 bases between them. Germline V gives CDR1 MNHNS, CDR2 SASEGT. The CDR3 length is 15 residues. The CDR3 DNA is TGTGCCAGCAGTGAACAGGGGACGGCCTCCGGGGAGCTGTTTTTT. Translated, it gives CASSEQGTASGELFF.

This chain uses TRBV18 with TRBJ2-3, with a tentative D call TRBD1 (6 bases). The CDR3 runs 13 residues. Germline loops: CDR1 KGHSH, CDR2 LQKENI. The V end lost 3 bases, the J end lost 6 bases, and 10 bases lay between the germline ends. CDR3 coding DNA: TGTGCCAGCTCACCCGGACAGCCTGATACGCAGTATTTT. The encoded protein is CASSPGQPDTQYF.

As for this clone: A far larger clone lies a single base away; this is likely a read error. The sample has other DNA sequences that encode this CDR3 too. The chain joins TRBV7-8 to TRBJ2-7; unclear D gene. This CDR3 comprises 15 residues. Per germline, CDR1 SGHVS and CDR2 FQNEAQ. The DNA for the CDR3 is TGTGCCAGCAGCTTAGAATCAGGAGAGGCCTACGAGCAGTACTTT. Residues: CASSLESGEAYEQYF.

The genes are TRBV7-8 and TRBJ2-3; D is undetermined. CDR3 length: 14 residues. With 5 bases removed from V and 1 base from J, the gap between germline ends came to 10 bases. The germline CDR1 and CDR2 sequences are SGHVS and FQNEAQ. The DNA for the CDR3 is TGTGCCAGCAGCGCAGGACGACGCACAGATACGCAGTATTTT. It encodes CASSAGRRTDTQYF.

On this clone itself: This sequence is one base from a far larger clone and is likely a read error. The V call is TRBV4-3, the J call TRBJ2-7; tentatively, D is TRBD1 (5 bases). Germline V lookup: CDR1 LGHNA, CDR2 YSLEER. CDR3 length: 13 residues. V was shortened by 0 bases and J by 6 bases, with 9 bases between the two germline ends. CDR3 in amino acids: CASSQDWGAEQYF. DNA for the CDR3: TGCGCCAGCAGCCAAGATTGGGGCGCCGAGCAGTACTTC.

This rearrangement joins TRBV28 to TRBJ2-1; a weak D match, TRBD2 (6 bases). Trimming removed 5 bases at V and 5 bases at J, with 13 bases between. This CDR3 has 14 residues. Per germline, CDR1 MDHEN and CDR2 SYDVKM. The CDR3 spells CASSPPPGDNEQFF. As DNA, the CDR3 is TGTGCCAGCAGTCCCCCCCCGGGGGACAATGAGCAGTTCTTC.

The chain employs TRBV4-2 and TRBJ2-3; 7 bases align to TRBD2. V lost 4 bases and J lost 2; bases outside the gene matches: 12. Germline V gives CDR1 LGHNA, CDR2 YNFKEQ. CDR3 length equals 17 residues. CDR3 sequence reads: CASSLQLSGRLTDTQYF. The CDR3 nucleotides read TGTGCCAGCAGCCTACAGCTTTCCGGGAGGCTCACAGATACGCAGTATTTT.

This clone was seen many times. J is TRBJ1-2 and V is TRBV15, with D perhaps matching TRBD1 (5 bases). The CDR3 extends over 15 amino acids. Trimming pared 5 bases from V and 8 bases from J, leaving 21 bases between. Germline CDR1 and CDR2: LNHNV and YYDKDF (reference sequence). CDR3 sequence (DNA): TGTGCCACCAGCGGGGGATTGGGACGAATTGGGGGCTACACCTTC. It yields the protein CATSGGLGRIGGYTF.

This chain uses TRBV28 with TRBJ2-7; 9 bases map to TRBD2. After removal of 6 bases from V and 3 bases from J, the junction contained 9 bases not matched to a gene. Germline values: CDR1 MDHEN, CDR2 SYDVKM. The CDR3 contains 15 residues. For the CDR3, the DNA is TGTGCCAGCAGAGAGGTAGCGGGAGAGAACTACGAGCAGTACTTC. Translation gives CASREVAGENYEQYF.

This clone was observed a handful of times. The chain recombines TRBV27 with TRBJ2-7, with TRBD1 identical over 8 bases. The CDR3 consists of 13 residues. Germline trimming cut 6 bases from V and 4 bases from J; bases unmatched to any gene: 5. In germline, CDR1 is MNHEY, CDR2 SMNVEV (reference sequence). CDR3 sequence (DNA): TGTGCCAGCAGCGAGGACAGGGAATACGAGCAGTACTTC. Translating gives CASSEDREYEQYF.

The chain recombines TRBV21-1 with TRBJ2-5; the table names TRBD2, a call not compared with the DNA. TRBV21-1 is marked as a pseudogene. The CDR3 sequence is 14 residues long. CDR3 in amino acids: CASIQGGVVETQYF. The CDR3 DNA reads TGTGCCAGCATACAGGGAGGGGTGGTGGAGACCCAGTACTTC.

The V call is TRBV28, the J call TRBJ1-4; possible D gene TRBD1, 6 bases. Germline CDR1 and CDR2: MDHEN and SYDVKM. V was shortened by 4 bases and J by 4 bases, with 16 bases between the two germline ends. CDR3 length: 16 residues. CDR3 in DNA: TGTGCCAGCAGTTCATTTGAGGAGGGGGGTAATGAAAAACTGTTTTTT. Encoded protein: CASSSFEEGGNEKLFF.

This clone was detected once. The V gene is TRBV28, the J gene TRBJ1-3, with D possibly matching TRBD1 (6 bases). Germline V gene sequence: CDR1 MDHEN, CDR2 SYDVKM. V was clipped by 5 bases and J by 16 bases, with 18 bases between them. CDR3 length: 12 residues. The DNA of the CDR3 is TGTGCCAGCAGTCCCCGGGCCGGGACACTTTATTTT. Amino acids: CASSPRAGTLYF.

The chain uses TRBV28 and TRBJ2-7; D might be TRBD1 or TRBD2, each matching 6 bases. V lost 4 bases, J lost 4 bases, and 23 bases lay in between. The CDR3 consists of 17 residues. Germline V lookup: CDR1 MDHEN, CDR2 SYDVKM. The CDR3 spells CASSSPGAEGEAYEQYF. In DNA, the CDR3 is TGTGCCAGCAGTTCCCCCGGGGCGGAGGGGGAGGCTTACGAGCAGTACTTC.

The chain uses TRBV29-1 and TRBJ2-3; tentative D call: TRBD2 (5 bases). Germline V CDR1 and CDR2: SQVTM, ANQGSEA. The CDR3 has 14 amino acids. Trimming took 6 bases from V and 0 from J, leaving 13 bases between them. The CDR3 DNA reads TGCAGCGTGGCTAGCAGAGGAAGCACAGATACGCAGTATTTT. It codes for CSVASRGSTDTQYF.

CDR3 DNA: TGTGCCAGCAGCTTGGGGGAGTCGGACGAAAAACTGTTTTTT. It is translated as CASSLGESDEKLFF. The chain joins TRBV7-9 to TRBJ1-4; D is perhaps TRBD1 (5 bases). Deletions cut 3 bases from V and 8 bases from J, with 13 bases between. Germline values: CDR1 SEHNR, CDR2 FQNEAQ (reference sequence). There are 14 residues in the CDR3. The variable domain in full, with the rest retrieved from reference TRBV7-9 and TRBJ1-4, is DTGVSQNPRHKITKRGQNVTFRCDPISEHNRLYWYRQTLGQGPEFLTYFQNEAQLEKSRLLSDRFSAERPKGSFSTLEIQRTEQGDSAMYLCASSLGESDEKLFFGSGTQLSVL.

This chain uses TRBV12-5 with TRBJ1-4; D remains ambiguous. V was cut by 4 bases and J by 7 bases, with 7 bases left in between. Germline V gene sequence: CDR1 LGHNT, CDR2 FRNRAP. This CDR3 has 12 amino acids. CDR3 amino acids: CASGSEAEKLFF. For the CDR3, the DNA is TGTGCTAGTGGTTCCGAGGCTGAAAAACTGTTTTTT.

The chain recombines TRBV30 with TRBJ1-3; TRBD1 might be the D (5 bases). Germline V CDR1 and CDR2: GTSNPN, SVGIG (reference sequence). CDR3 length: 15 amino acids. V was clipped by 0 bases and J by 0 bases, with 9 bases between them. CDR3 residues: CAWSVGGSSGNTIYF. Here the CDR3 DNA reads TGTGCCTGGAGTGTCGGGGGAAGCTCTGGAAACACCATATATTTT.

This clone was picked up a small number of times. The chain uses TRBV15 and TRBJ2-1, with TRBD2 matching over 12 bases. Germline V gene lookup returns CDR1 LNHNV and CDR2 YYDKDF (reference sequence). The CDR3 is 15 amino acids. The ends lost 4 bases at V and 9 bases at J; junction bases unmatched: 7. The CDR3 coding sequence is TGTGCCACCAGCACCCGACTAGCGGGAGAGGTTGAGCAGTTCTTC. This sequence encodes CATSTRLAGEVEQFF.

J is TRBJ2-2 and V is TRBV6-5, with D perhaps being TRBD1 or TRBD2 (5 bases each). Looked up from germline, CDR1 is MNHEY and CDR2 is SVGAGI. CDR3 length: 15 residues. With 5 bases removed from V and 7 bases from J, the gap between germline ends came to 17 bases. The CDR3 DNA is TGTGCCAGCAGTCCCCCGGGACGGCTCGGCGGGGAGCTGTTTTTT. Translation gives CASSPPGRLGGELFF.

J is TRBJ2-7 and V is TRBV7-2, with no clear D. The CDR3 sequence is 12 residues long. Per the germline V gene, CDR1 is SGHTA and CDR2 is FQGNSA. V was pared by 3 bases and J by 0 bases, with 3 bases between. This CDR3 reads CASSFGSYEQYF. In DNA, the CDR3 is TGTGCCAGCAGCTTTGGCTCCTACGAGCAGTACTTC.

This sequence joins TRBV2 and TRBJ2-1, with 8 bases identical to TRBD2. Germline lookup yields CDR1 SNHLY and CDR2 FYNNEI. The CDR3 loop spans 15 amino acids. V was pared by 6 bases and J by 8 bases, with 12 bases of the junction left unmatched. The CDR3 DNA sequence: TGTGCCAGCAGCGGGGCGGGACTAGTAGAAGATGAGCAGTTCTTC. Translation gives CASSGAGLVEDEQFF.

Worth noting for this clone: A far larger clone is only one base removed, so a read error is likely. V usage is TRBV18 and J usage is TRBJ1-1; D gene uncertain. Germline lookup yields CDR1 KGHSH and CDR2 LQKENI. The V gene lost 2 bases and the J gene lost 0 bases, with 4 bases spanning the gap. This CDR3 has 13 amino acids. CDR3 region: CASSPDLNTEAFF. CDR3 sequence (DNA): TGTGCCAGCTCACCAGATTTGAACACTGAAGCTTTCTTT.

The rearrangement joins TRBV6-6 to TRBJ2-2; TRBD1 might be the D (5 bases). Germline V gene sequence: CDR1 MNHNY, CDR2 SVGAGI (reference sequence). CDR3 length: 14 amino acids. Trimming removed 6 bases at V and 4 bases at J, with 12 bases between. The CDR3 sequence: CASRSGMGTGELFF. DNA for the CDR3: TGTGCCAGCAGGTCAGGGATGGGCACCGGGGAGCTGTTTTTT.

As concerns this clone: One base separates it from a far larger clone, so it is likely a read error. CDR3: CASSQARGFRGYTF. The CDR3 coding sequence is TGTGCCAGCAGCCAAGCCAGAGGGTTCCGAGGCTACACCTTC. The chain is built from TRBV4-2 and TRBJ1-2; D unresolved. CDR1 and CDR2 (germline): LGHNA, YNFKEQ. The V end lost 1 base, the J end lost 8 bases, and 14 bases lay between the germline ends. The CDR3 has 14 amino acids.